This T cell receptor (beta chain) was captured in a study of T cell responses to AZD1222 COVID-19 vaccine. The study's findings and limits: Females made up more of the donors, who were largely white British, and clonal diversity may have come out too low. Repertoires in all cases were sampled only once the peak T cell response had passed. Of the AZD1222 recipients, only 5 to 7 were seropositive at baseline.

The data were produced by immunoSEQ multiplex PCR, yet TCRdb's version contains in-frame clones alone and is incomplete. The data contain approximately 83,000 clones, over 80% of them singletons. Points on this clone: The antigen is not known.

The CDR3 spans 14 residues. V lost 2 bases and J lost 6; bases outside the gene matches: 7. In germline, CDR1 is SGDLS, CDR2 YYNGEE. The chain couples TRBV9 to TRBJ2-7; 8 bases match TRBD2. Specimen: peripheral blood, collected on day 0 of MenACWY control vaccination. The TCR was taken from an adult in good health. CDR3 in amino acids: CASSVSGGVSEQYF. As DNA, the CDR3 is TGTGCCAGCAGCGTCTCCGGGGGGGTTAGCGAGCAGTACTTC.